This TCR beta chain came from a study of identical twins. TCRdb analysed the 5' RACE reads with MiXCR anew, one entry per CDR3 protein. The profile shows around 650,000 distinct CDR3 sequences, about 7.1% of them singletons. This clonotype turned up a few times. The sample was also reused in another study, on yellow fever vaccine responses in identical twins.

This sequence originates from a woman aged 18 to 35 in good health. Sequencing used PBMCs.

The CDR3: CASSSRGGLDNEQFF. Written as DNA, the CDR3 is TGCGCCAGCTCCTCCCGTGGCGGACTCGACAATGAGCAGTTCTTC. This chain joins TRBV5-1 and TRBJ2-1, with D possibly TRBD2 on 5 matching bases. This CDR3 comprises 15 residues. V was clipped by 7 bases and J by 5 bases, with 19 bases between them. From germline, CDR1 is SGHRS and CDR2 YFSETQ.